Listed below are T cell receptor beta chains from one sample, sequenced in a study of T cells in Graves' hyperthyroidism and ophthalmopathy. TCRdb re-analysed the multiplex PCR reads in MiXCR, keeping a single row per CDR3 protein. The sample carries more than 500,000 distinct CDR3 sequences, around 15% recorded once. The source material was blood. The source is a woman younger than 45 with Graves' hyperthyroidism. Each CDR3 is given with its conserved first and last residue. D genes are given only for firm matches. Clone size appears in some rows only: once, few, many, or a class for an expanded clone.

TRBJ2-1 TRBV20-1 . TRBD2 CSARRGLAGGFNEQFF TGCAGTGCTCGAAGAGGGCTAGCGGGAGGATTCAATGAGCAGTTCTTC
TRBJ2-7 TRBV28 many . CATRLGEQYF TGTGCCACCCGACTAGGCGAGCAGTACTTC
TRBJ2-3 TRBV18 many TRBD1 CASSPERGRADTQYF TGTGCCAGCTCACCCGAAAGGGGGCGCGCAGATACGCAGTATTTT
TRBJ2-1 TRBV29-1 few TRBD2 CSVVTSGSINEQFF TGCAGCGTTGTAACTAGCGGGAGTATCAATGAGCAGTTCTTC
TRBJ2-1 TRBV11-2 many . CASSLEGTLSYNEQFF TGTGCCAGCAGCTTAGAGGGGACTTTAAGCTACAATGAGCAGTTCTTC
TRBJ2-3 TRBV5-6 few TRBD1 CASSYTGGAGITQYF TGTGCCAGCAGCTACACAGGGGGTGCCGGGATTACGCAGTATTTT
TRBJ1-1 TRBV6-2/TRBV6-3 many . CASKNTRGTEAFF TGTGCCAGCAAAAACACCCGGGGCACTGAAGCTTTCTTT
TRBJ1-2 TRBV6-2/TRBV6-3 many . CASSYPTANYGYTF TGTGCCAGCAGTTACCCTACAGCTAACTATGGCTACACCTTC
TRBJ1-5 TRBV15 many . CATSREGTYSNQPQHF TGTGCCACCAGCAGAGAAGGCACATATAGCAATCAGCCCCAGCATTTT
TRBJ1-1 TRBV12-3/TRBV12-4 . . CASRISGVEMTEAFF TGTGCCAGCAGGATCTCCGGGGTTGAGATGACTGAAGCTTTCTTT
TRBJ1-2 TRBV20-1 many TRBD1 CSARDDRVDYGYTF TGCAGTGCTAGAGATGACAGGGTAGACTATGGCTACACCTTC
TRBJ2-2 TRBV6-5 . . CASSYSTGPGELFF TGTGCCAGCAGTTACTCGACAGGTCCGGGGGAGCTGTTTTTT
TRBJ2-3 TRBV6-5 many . CASSSTVGKWGTDTQYF TGTGCCAGCAGTTCTACTGTGGGGAAGTGGGGAACAGATACGCAGTATTTT
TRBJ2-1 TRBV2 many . CASSLSDDEQFF TGTGCCAGCAGCTTAAGTGACGATGAGCAGTTCTTC
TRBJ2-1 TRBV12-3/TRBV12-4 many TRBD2 CASSPSASGRPVLEQFF TGTGCCAGCAGTCCCTCCGCTAGCGGGAGGCCGGTTTTGGAGCAGTTCTTC
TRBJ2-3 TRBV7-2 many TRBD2 CASSRTSFSPSGDTQYF TGTGCCAGCAGCCGGACTAGTTTTAGTCCCTCGGGCGATACGCAGTATTTT
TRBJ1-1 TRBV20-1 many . CWGQLAFF TGTTGGGGCCAGCTGGCTTTCTTT
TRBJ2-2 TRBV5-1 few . CASSLQQNTGELFF TGCGCCAGCAGCTTGCAGCAAAACACCGGGGAGCTGTTTTTT
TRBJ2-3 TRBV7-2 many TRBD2 CASKYSGGSTDTQYF TGTGCCAGCAAATATAGCGGGGGAAGCACAGATACGCAGTATTTT
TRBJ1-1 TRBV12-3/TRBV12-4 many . CASSQQVGAEAFF TGTGCCAGCAGTCAACAAGTGGGCGCTGAAGCTTTCTTT
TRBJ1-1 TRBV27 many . CASSLGGWTEAFF TGTGCCAGCAGTTTGGGGGGATGGACTGAAGCTTTCTTT
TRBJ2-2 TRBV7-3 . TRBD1 CASSLTGGIANTGELFF TGTGCCAGCAGCCTAACAGGGGGCATCGCGAACACCGGGGAGCTGTTTTTT
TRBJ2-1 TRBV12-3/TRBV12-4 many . CASTDTQSSYNEQFF TGTGCCAGCACAGACACTCAGAGCTCCTACAATGAGCAGTTCTTC
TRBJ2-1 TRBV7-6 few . CASSPSPVGEQFF TGTGCCAGCAGCCCCTCCCCGGTTGGGGAGCAGTTCTTC
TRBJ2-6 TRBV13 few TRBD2 CASSSGLAGGETGANVLTF TGTGCCAGCAGCTCGGGATTAGCGGGAGGGGAGACTGGGGCCAACGTCCTGACTTTC
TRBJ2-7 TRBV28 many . CASSLSGVPAYEQYF TGTGCCAGCAGTCTCTCCGGGGTTCCAGCCTACGAGCAGTACTTC
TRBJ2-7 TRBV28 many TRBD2 CASSPSGRNEQYF TGTGCCAGCAGTCCAAGCGGGAGGAACGAGCAGTACTTC
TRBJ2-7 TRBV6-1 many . CASSYRETSYEQYF TGTGCCAGCAGTTATCGGGAGACTTCCTACGAGCAGTACTTC
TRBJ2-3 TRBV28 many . CASSWSFGGGFTDTQYF TGTGCCAGCAGTTGGAGCTTCGGAGGGGGATTTACAGATACGCAGTATTTT
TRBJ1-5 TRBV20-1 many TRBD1 CSARAAYGTVQPQHF TGCAGTGCTAGAGCGGCATACGGGACAGTCCAGCCCCAGCATTTT
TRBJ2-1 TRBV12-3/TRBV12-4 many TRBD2 CASSSAGTSGRNEQFF TGTGCCAGCAGTTCTGCCGGGACTAGCGGGAGGAATGAGCAGTTCTTC
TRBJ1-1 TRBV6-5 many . CASSYRVRTEAFF TGTGCCAGCAGTTACCGGGTCAGGACTGAAGCTTTCTTT
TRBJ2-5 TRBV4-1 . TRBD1 CASSQTTGTGPLQETQYF TGCGCCAGCAGCCAAACGACTGGGACAGGACCACTCCAAGAGACCCAGTACTTC
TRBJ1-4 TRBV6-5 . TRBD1 CASSYGWTGAATNEKLFF TGTGCCAGCAGTTACGGATGGACAGGAGCCGCAACTAATGAAAAACTGTTTTTT
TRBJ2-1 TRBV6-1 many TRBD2 CASSGLAWSNEQFF TGTGCCAGCAGCGGACTAGCGTGGAGTAATGAGCAGTTCTTC
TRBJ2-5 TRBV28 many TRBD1 CASSLFRTGKETQYF TGTGCCAGCAGTTTATTCCGGACAGGAAAAGAGACCCAGTACTTC
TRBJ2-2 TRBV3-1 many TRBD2 CASSPHRGLAGTGELFF TGTGCCAGCAGCCCTCACAGGGGACTAGCGGGCACCGGGGAGCTGTTTTTT
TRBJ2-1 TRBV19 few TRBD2 CASTFLAGGYNEQFF TGTGCCAGTACCTTCCTAGCGGGGGGTTACAATGAGCAGTTCTTC
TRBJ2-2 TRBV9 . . CASGDGWDTGELFF TGTGCCAGCGGCGATGGGTGGGACACCGGGGAGCTGTTTTTT
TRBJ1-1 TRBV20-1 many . CSARTHRRLNTEAFF TGCAGTGCTAGAACCCACAGGAGATTGAACACTGAAGCTTTCTTT
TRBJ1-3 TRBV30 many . CAWSNSGNTIYF TGTGCCTGGTCGAACTCTGGAAACACCATATATTTT